The present TCR beta chain was sequenced within a study of T cell repertoires in cytomegalovirus infection. TCRdb passed the reads through MiXCR, listing each CDR3 protein once. Of approximately 990,000 distinct CDR3 sequences in the sample, 30% to 40% are singletons; the top ten hold about 14%. This clonotype has a handful of counts. Its matching antigen is unknown. The length of the CDR3 is 13 residues. V gave up 5 bases and J gave up 4 bases, with 10 bases separating them. The rearrangement joins TRBV12-3 or TRBV12-4 to TRBJ2-3, with D perhaps TRBD2 (5 bases). The material was cultured CD8+ T cells from PBMCs, obtained from culture after CMV antigen stimulation. The receptor was isolated from a human donor in good health (CMV status not recorded). Some clones in this sample may be carry-over from other donors' samples. CDR3 region: CASSGLAADTQYF. DNA for the CDR3: TGTGCCAGCAGTGGCCTAGCTGCAGATACGCAGTATTTT.